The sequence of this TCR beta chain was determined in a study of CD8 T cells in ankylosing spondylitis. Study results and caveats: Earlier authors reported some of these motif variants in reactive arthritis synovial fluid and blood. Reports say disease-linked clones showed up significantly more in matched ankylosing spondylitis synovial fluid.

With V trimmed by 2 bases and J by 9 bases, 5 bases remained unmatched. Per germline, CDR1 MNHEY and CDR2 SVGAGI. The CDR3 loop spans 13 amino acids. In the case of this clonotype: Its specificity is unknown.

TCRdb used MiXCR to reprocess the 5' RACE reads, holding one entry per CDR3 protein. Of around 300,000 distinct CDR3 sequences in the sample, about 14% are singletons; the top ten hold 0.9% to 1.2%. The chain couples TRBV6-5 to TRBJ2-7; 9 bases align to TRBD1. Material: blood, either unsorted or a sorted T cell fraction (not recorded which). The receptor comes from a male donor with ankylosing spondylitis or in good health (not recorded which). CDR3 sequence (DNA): TGTGCCAGCAGTTACGGACAGGGGAAATGGCAGTACTTC. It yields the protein CASSYGQGKWQYF.